Presented here are 19 T cell receptor beta chains from one specimen sequenced in a study of blood T cell repertoires in COVID-19. Clones were sequenced by immunoSEQ multiplex PCR, and TCRdb holds only the in-frame ones, with some missing. The sample contains 350,000 to 500,000 clones, about 88% of which appear only once. The material sequenced was PBMCs or T cells enriched from blood (not recorded which). The origin of the receptors is a young woman who had been exposed to COVID-19.

The chain joins TRBV21-1 to TRBJ2-3; TRBD2, the table's D call, lacks a check against the DNA. TRBV21-1 is reported as a pseudogene. The CDR3 extends over 19 amino acids. The CDR3 DNA reads TGTGCCAGCAGCCCCCGGGCACTAGCGGGCCCTGCCGGGACAGATACGCAGTATTTT. This sequence encodes CASSPRALAGPAGTDTQYF.

A word on this clone: Additional DNA sequences in this sample encode the identical CDR3. The chain carries TRBV12-3 or TRBV12-4 and TRBJ2-7; TRBD1 is a possible D gene (5 bases). This CDR3 is built from 13 residues. The V and J ends lost 6 bases and 0 bases respectively, with 9 bases between them. The DNA for the CDR3 is TGTGCCAGCAGCCGCGACAGCTCCTACGAGCAGTACTTC. Translated, it gives CASSRDSSYEQYF.

This chain links TRBV9 with TRBJ1-3; D may be TRBD1 (6 bases). CDR3 length: 21 amino acids. Per germline, CDR1 SGDLS and CDR2 YYNGEE. The V end was cut by 3 bases, the J end by 0 bases, with 28 bases between. The CDR3 region has the DNA TGTGCCAGCAGCGCCAACCCAGGGGTGAAGGCCGATTCAATCTCTGGAAACACCATATATTTT. Its translation is CASSANPGVKADSISGNTIYF.

The rearrangement joins TRBV25-1 to TRBJ2-2; tentative D call: TRBD2 (5 bases). Germline V gene sequence: CDR1 MGHDK, CDR2 SYGVNS. V lost 2 bases, J lost 6 bases, and 13 bases lay in between. The CDR3 spans 15 residues. CDR3 DNA sequence: TGTGCCAGCAGTGAAACGGGAAAAGGCGCCGGGGAGCTGTTTTTT. Its translation: CASSETGKGAGELFF.

The V call is TRBV2, the J call TRBJ2-7, with 7 bases matching TRBD1. The length of the CDR3 is 17 residues. The J segment lost 1 base and the V segment lost 5 bases, leaving 14 bases of the junction unmatched. CDR1 and CDR2 (germline): SNHLY, FYNNEI. The chain's CDR3 is CASSPRTGAPASYEQYF. DNA for the CDR3: TGTGCCAGCAGTCCAAGGACAGGCGCCCCTGCTTCCTACGAGCAGTACTTC.

The chain links TRBV2 to TRBJ2-2, with TRBD1 matching over 7 bases. There are 16 residues in the CDR3. J lost 4 bases, V lost 5 bases, and 10 bases had no gene match. Germline V gene lookup returns CDR1 SNHLY and CDR2 FYNNEI. CDR3 sequence reads: CASSYRPGTVTGELFF. In DNA, the CDR3 is TGTGCCAGCAGTTATAGGCCCGGGACAGTCACCGGGGAGCTGTTTTTT. Together with reference TRBV2 and TRBJ2-2, the CDR3 gives the full variable domain: EPEVTQTPSHQVTQMGQEVILRCVPISNHLYFYWYRQILGQKVEFLVSFYNNEISEKSEIFDDQFSVERPDGSNFTLKIRSTKLEDSAMYFCASSYRPGTVTGELFFGEGSRLTVL.

The rearrangement uses TRBV30 and TRBJ1-6; D unclear. CDR3 length: 17 residues. V lost 1 base to trimming and J lost 6 bases, with 19 bases between them. Per the germline V gene, CDR1 is GTSNPN and CDR2 is SVGIG (reference sequence). CDR3 sequence: CAWSEWKGSGFNSPLHF. For the CDR3, the DNA is TGTGCCTGGAGTGAATGGAAGGGCTCGGGGTTTAATTCACCCCTCCACTTT.

The V and J genes are TRBV4-2 and TRBJ2-1, with a tentative D call TRBD2 (6 bases). CDR1 LGHNA and CDR2 YNFKEQ come from the germline V gene. V was cut by 5 bases and J by 0 bases, with 20 bases left in between. There are 18 residues in the CDR3. CDR3 in DNA: TGTGCCAGCAGCTATACCGTTTGGAGGGGAAGCTCCTACAATGAGCAGTTCTTC. Translated: CASSYTVWRGSSYNEQFF.

The V and J genes are TRBV9 and TRBJ1-1; D might be TRBD1 (5 bases). With 0 bases removed from V and 4 bases from J, the gap between germline ends came to 10 bases. Germline lookup yields CDR1 SGDLS and CDR2 YYNGEE. The CDR3 sequence is 14 residues long. In DNA, the CDR3 is TGTGCCAGCAGCGTAGGTCGGGGGGGCACTGAAGCTTTCTTT. This sequence encodes CASSVGRGGTEAFF. The variable domain in full, with the rest retrieved from reference TRBV9 and TRBJ1-1, is DSGVTQTPKHLITATGQRVTLRCSPRSGDLSVYWYQQSLDQGLQFLIQYYNGEERAKGNILERFSAQQFPDLHSELNLSSLELGDSALYFCASSVGRGGTEAFFGQGTRLTVV.

The chain links TRBV5-6 to TRBJ1-6; D uncertain. The ends were cut back, 5 bases at V and 0 bases at J, with 9 bases in the middle. CDR3 length equals 15 residues. Germline CDR1 is SGHDT and CDR2 is YYEEEE. In nucleotides, the CDR3 is TGTGCCAGCAGTCCAAAGAGCTCCTATAATTCACCCCTCCACTTT. Its translation: CASSPKSSYNSPLHF.

This clone occurred once. The chain combines TRBV28 with TRBJ2-7; 8 nucleotides agree with TRBD2. The trim removed 6 bases at V and 2 bases at J, leaving 9 bases unmatched. The germline V gene has CDR1 MDHEN and CDR2 SYDVKM. The CDR3 has 15 amino acids. The CDR3 reads CASSLGYGGAYEQYF. Here the CDR3 DNA reads TGTGCCAGCAGCCTTGGGTACGGGGGGGCCTACGAGCAGTACTTC.

The genes are TRBV2 and TRBJ2-4; D is unresolved. The CDR3 is 14 residues long. The germline V and J ends were trimmed by 3 bases and 8 bases, with 14 bases remaining between them. Germline CDR1 reads SNHLY; CDR2 reads FYNNEI. The CDR3, as DNA: TGTGCCAGCAGTGATTTCGGTTCATCGGACATTCAGTACTTC. It translates to CASSDFGSSDIQYF.

The genes are TRBV14 and TRBJ2-3; 8 bases align to TRBD2. V shed 6 bases and J 6 bases; nucleotides not matched to a gene: 8. CDR1 is SGHDN, CDR2 FVKESK, per germline. The CDR3 covers 14 residues. CDR3: CASRPSGRGDTQYF. The CDR3 DNA is TGTGCCAGCAGGCCCAGCGGGAGAGGGGATACGCAGTATTTT.

The chain joins TRBV19 to TRBJ2-2, with D unclear. Trimming took off 8 bases at V and 8 bases at J, with 12 bases between the two ends. The CDR3 consists of 12 residues. The V gene's germline CDR1 is LNHDA and CDR2 SQIVND (reference sequence). CDR3 in amino acids: CASSHTSGELFF. CDR3 coding DNA: TGTGCCAGTTCTCACACGTCGGGGGAGCTGTTTTTT.

This chain links TRBV15 with TRBJ1-5; the D gene is possibly TRBD1 (5 bases). The CDR3 has 16 amino acids. Germline V CDR1 and CDR2: LNHNV, YYDKDF (reference sequence). V lost 5 bases, J lost 0 bases, and 14 bases lay in between. The chain's CDR3 is CATSHIQGVSNQPQHF. DNA for the CDR3: TGTGCCACCAGCCATATTCAAGGGGTTAGCAATCAGCCCCAGCATTTT.

J is TRBJ2-1 and V is TRBV7-8; D not certain. There are 13 residues in the CDR3. V lost 5 bases, J lost 0 bases, and 5 bases lay in between. Germline V CDR1 and CDR2: SGHVS, FQNEAQ. The CDR3 region has the DNA TGTGCCAGCAGCGTAAACTCCTACAATGAGCAGTTCTTC. Translation gives CASSVNSYNEQFF.

The rearrangement links TRBV4-1 to TRBJ2-7, with D possibly TRBD2 on 6 matching bases. The CDR3 has 14 residues. The germline CDR1 and CDR2 sequences are MGHRA and YSYEKL. V was clipped by 4 bases and J by 6 bases, with 16 bases between them. The CDR3 DNA sequence: TGCGCCAGCAGCCCCCGGGACTTACTTTTCGAGCAGTACTTC. Translation: CASSPRDLLFEQYF.

Notes on this clone: The junction differs from germline at one of its ends, possibly a read error. This chain connects TRBV15 to TRBJ2-7; tentative D call: TRBD1 (6 bases). The CDR3 contains 14 residues. Germline V CDR1 and CDR2: LNHNV, YYDKDF (reference sequence). CDR3 bases: TGTGCCACCAGCCGAGACAGGCAATCCTACGAGCAGTACTTC. Translation: CATSRDRQSYEQYF.

This clone was seen only a few times. The chain couples TRBV9 to TRBJ2-3, with 7 nucleotides matching TRBD2. The CDR3 extends over 16 amino acids. Germline V gene sequence: CDR1 SGDLS, CDR2 YYNGEE. V was pared by 0 bases and J by 2 bases, with 6 bases of the junction left unmatched. The chain's CDR3 is CASSVAGGDTTDTQYF. CDR3 sequence (DNA): TGTGCCAGCAGCGTAGCTGGGGGGGATACCACAGATACGCAGTATTTT.